This T cell receptor beta chain comes out of a study of control samples from healthy donors and cancer patients. This table comes from immunoSEQ multiplex PCR, and its TCRdb copy is limited to in-frame clones, with some not included. Among 130,000 to 150,000 clones listed, more than 90% were seen once. The V end lost 5 bases, the J end lost 5 bases, and 14 bases lay between the germline ends. Germline assignment: CDR1 SGHNT and CDR2 YENEEA. The CDR3 runs 14 residues. The chain has TRBV11-3 and TRBJ2-3; D gene unclear. Sample: blood. The receptor comes from a man aged 30 to 45 in good health. The CDR3 here is CASSPGPAVDTQYF. The CDR3 bases are TGTGCCAGCAGCCCAGGCCCGGCGGTAGATACGCAGTATTTT.